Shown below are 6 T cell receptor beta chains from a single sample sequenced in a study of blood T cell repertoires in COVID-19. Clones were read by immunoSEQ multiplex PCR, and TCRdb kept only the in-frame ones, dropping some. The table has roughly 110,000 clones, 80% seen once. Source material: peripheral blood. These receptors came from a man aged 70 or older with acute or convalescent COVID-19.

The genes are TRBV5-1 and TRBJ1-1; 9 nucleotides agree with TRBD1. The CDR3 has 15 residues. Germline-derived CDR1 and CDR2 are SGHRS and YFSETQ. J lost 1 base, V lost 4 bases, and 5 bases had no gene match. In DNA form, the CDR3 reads TGCGCCAGCAGCCCCGGACAGGGGAAGAACACTGAAGCTTTCTTT. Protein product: CASSPGQGKNTEAFF.

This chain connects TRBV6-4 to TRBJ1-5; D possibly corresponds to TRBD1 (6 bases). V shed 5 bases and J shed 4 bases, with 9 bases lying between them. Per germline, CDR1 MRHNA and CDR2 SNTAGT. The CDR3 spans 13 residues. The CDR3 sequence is CASSLDRNQPQHF. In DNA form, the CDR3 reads TGTGCCAGCAGTCTGGACAGAAATCAGCCCCAGCATTTT.

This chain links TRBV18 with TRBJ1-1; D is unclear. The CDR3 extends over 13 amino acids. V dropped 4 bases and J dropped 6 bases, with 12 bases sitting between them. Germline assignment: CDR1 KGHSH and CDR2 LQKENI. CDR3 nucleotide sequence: TGTGCCAGCTCACTATACAATAACCCTGAAGCTTTCTTT. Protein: CASSLYNNPEAFF. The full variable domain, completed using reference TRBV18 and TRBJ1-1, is NAGVMQNPRHLVRRRGQEARLRCSPMKGHSHVYWYRQLPEEGLKFMVYLQKENIIDESGMPKERFSAEFPKEGPSILRIQQVVRGDSAAYFCASSLYNNPEAFFGQGTRLTVV.

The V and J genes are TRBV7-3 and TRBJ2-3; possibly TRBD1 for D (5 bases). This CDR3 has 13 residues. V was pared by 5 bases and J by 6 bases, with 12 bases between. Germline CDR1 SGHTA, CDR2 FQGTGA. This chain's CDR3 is CASSLGVGDTQYF. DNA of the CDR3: TGTGCCAGCAGCCTAGGGGTGGGGGATACGCAGTATTTT.

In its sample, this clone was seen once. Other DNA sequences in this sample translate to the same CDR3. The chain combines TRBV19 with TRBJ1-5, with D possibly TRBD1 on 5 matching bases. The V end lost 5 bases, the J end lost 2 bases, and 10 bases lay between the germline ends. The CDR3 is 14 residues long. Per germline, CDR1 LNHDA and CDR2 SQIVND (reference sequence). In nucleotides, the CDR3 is TGTGCCAGTAGTGGACAAGGGGGCAATCAGCCCCAGCATTTT. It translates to CASSGQGGNQPQHF.

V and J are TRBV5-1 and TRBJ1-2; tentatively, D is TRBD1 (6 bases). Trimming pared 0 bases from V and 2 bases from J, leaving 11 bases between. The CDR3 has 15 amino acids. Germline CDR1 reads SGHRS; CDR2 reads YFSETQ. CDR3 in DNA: TGCGCCAGCAGCTTGGGAGGACAGAAAAACTATGGCTACACCTTC. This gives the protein CASSLGGQKNYGYTF.